This T cell receptor (beta chain) was documented in a study of CD8+ T cells in alopecia areata. At the level of the study: Patients in the treated group were given tofacitinib by mouth, 5 to 10 mg twice a day.

It was from alopecia areata patients that lesional scalp punch biopsies and peripheral blood were collected. PBMCs yielded sorted CD4+ and CD8+ T cells. After isolation, RNA underwent reverse transcription to generate cDNA as the sequencing template. Produced via immunoSEQ multiplex PCR; TCRdb's table is partial and in-frame only. The table lists about 180,000 clones, roughly 60% of them singletons, with around 1.8% in the top ten. V shed 5 bases and J shed 3 bases, with 18 bases lying between them. CDR1 is SGHTA and CDR2 is FQGNSA in the germline V gene. CDR3 length: 16 amino acids. The sequence was obtained from a human donor with alopecia areata. Sequences were derived from CD4+ T cells sorted from blood, sampled at week 0. The V and J genes are TRBV7-2 and TRBJ2-3; TRBD2 might be the D (6 bases). The CDR3 nucleotides read TGTGCCAGCAGCCCCCGCAGGTTGGGGGGAACAGATACGCAGTATTTT. It translates to CASSPRRLGGTDTQYF.